The 3 T cell receptor beta chains below all came from one sample that was sequenced in a study of response to subunit inactivated influenza vaccine (dated by TCRdb to the late 2010s). Preparation of the library involved RT-PCR. Sequenced using an Illumina HiSeq 2500. TCRdb's own reprocessing of the public reads used fastp at Q25 and MiXCR and kept productive beta chains. All rows with the same CDR3 protein become a single entry with the most common DNA and genes. For this sample the table gives 650,000 to 850,000 distinct CDR3 sequences, of which around 14% were detected only once. The ten largest clones capture approximately 6.5% of the sample. The source material was PBMCs from blood, sampled approximately 15 days before vaccination. These receptors all stem from a man aged 45-60 years who received an inactivated influenza vaccine. Donor details come from another sample of the same person, matched by shared clones.

This clonotype has a count of ten or more. This chain links TRBV18 with TRBJ2-7; TRBD2 matches 9 bases. From germline, CDR1 is KGHSH and CDR2 LQKENI. This CDR3 comprises 15 residues. Trimming took 3 bases from V and 4 from J; bases not matched to a gene: 7. CDR3 DNA sequence: TGTGCCAGCTCACCGGGGGCTAGCGGGATTTACGAGCAGTACTTC. Protein product: CASSPGASGIYEQYF.

V gene TRBV25-1 combines with J gene TRBJ1-6, with 7 bases fitting TRBD1. The CDR3 is 15 residues long. The V segment lost 5 bases and the J segment 6 bases; nucleotides outside the gene matches: 7. Germline loops: CDR1 MGHDK, CDR2 SYGVNS. Written as DNA, the CDR3 is TGTGCCAGCAGTCCTACGACAGGGTCTAATTCACCCCTCCACTTT. It encodes CASSPTTGSNSPLHF.

This clonotype has just a few counts. The chain is built from TRBV10-3 and TRBJ1-1; weak D call: TRBD1 (5 bases). CDR1 and CDR2 (germline): ENHRY, SYGVKD. Trimming stripped 3 bases from V and 4 bases from J, with 15 bases between. The CDR3 spans 15 residues. CDR3 sequence: CAISDRREVITEAFF. DNA for the CDR3: TGTGCCATCAGTGATCGCAGGGAAGTAATCACTGAAGCTTTCTTT.